The TCR delta chain under discussion was sequenced for a study of Vδ1+ human thymocytes. Study-wide results and limits: Thymic delta-chain repertoires held 15% to 20% Vdelta2 sequences and few Vdelta3, despite high sort purity. Thymic TRG and TRD repertoires appeared highly polyclonal, with Gaussian CDR3 length distributions.

Alphabeta T cells were depleted, then CD3+ Vdelta1+ Vdelta2- thymocytes were FACS-sorted. This CDR3 has 18 residues. V gave up 4 bases and J gave up 0 bases; unmatched junction bases: 12. CDR1 is TSWWSYY, CDR2 QGS, per germline. This clone was observed a few times. Its antigen remains unidentified. The template was reverse-transcribed extracted RNA. Multiplex PCR used pooled V-gene forward primers and a constant-region reverse primer to amplify CDR3s. With CATT, TCRdb re-called clones from the multiplex PCR reads. The sample shows 20,000 to 25,000 delta-chain clones, 7% to 8.5% of them seen only once. The V gene is TRDV1, the J gene TRDJ1; TRDD3 matches 9 bases. This clonotype was obtained from a child younger than two who had congenital heart surgery. What was sequenced was Vdelta1+ gamma-delta thymocytes from the thymus. As for subset: FACS-sorted CD3+ TCRalphabeta- TCRVdelta1+ TCRVdelta2- thymocytes. CDR3 sequence reads: CALGVYWGTYSYTDKLIF. DNA of the CDR3: TGTGCTCTTGGGGTCTACTGGGGGACCTATTCGTACACCGATAAACTCATCTTT.